This T cell receptor beta chain comes out of a study of a mutant IDH1 vaccine in newly diagnosed glioma. The overall study: Antecedent treatment encompassed radiotherapy, temozolomide, or their combination; the majority received both.

The CDR3 has 17 residues. Germline CDR1 is LGHNA and CDR2 is YNFKEQ. Germline trimming cut 2 bases from V and 8 bases from J; bases unmatched to any gene: 11. Concerning this clone: What it binds is unknown.

Sequencing was performed with immunoSEQ multiplex PCR; in TCRdb, only in-frame clones are kept and a portion is missing. The sample holds tens of thousands of clones, about 81% seen once. This sample's time point: week 47, end of study. Doses comprised 300 ug of mutant IDH1 20-mer peptide each, plus topical imiquimod. The chain joins TRBV4-2 to TRBJ1-6; TRBD1 matches at 8 bases. The sequence came from a man aged 35-49 years with glioma. Sequenced here: PBMCs, sampled from a glioma patient whose treatment included an IDH1 peptide vaccine. Here the CDR3 reads CASSQFRGQRPDSPLHF. The CDR3 DNA is TGTGCCAGCAGCCAATTCAGGGGGCAGAGGCCTGATTCACCCCTCCACTTT.